These 11 T cell receptor beta chains originate from one sample sequenced in a study of T cells in Graves' hyperthyroidism and ophthalmopathy. Amplification yielded TCR beta CDR3 regions, with RNA transcripts as the source. A set of HTBI primers served as the primers for a first-round RT-PCR of the TCR CDR3. TCRdb ran MiXCR on the multiplex PCR reads and lists one entry per CDR3 protein. Of about 480,000 distinct CDR3 sequences listed, roughly 25% are singletons. Sample: blood. These TCRs come from a woman aged 30 to 39 with Graves' ophthalmopathy.

The chain uses TRBV7-2 and TRBJ1-2; D not resolved. The CDR3 contains 15 residues. V was clipped by 0 bases and J by 4 bases, with 12 bases between them. Germline-derived CDR1 and CDR2 are SGHTA and FQGNSA. The CDR3 coding sequence is TGTGCCAGCAGCTTAGCGACGGGGTCGGGCTATGGCTACACCTTC. Amino acid sequence: CASSLATGSGYGYTF.

This clonotype was observed many times. The CDR3 coding sequence is TGTGCCAGCAGTCCTAGGGTTACGGGGAACTATGGCTACACCTTC. Translating gives CASSPRVTGNYGYTF. This chain uses TRBV6-5 with TRBJ1-2; D is ambiguous. This CDR3 contains 15 residues. Germline V gene data show CDR1 as MNHEY and CDR2 as SVGAGI. V shed 5 bases and J shed 2 bases, with 15 bases lying between them.

This clonotype was counted ten times or more. The gene calls are TRBV12-5 and TRBJ2-2; D could derive from TRBD1 or TRBD2 (5 bases each). This CDR3 has 14 residues. Looked up from germline, CDR1 is LGHNT and CDR2 is FRNRAP. With 3 bases removed from V and 8 bases from J, the gap between germline ends came to 13 bases. As DNA, the CDR3 is TGTGCTAGTGGTTTCTCAGGGAGTACAGGGGAGCTGTTTTTT. It encodes CASGFSGSTGELFF. Using reference TRBV12-5 and TRBJ2-2 for the parts outside the CDR3, the full variable domain is DARVTQTPRHKVTEMGQEVTMRCQPILGHNTVFWYRQTMMQGLELLAYFRNRAPLDDSGMPKDRFSAEMPDATLATLKIQPSEPRDSAVYFCASGFSGSTGELFFGEGSRLTVL.

The J gene is TRBJ2-5, the V gene TRBV15; TRBD2 agrees at 8 bases. Germline-derived CDR1 and CDR2 are LNHNV and YYDKDF (reference sequence). V dropped 3 bases and J dropped 2; count of bases not matched to a gene: 8. This CDR3 is 16 amino acids long. The CDR3 loop reads CATSSPLSGKQETQYF. CDR3 DNA: TGTGCCACCAGCAGTCCCCTTAGCGGGAAACAAGAGACCCAGTACTTC.

The CDR3 DNA reads as TGTGCCATCAGTGAGCCCCCGAGGGGACAGCCCCAGCATTTT. Protein product: CAISEPPRGQPQHF. The chain combines TRBV10-3 with TRBJ1-5, with D possibly TRBD1 on 5 matching bases. V lost 2 bases and J 7 bases, leaving 12 bases between the germline ends. The CDR3 length is 14 residues. Per the germline V gene, CDR1 is ENHRY and CDR2 is SYGVKD.

This CDR3 is CASSLQGAHSPLHF. The CDR3 bases are TGTGCCAGCAGTTTACAGGGTGCTCATTCACCCCTCCACTTT. V and J are TRBV12-3 or TRBV12-4 and TRBJ1-6; TRBD1 might be the D (5 bases). This CDR3 region has 14 residues. Trimming left V 2 bases short and J 8 bases short, with 10 bases between.

The chain recombines TRBV7-2 with TRBJ2-4; D is ambiguous. Trimming left V 3 bases short and J 5 bases short, with 5 bases between. Germline V gene sequence: CDR1 SGHTA, CDR2 FQGNSA. CDR3 size: 12 residues. CDR3 coding DNA: TGTGCCAGCAGCTTTGAAGAAAACATTCAGTACTTC. This codes for CASSFEENIQYF.

This clonotype has just a few counts. The chain combines TRBV7-2 with TRBJ2-5, with D possibly being TRBD1 (6 bases). The CDR3 totals 15 residues. Germline V gene lookup returns CDR1 SGHTA and CDR2 FQGNSA. V was trimmed by 6 bases and J by 0 bases, leaving 14 bases between them. CDR3 nucleotides: TGTGCCAGCAGTCGCGGCAGGGGTCACCAAGAGACCCAGTACTTC. Protein sequence: CASSRGRGHQETQYF.

This clonotype was seen at least ten times. The chain combines TRBV28 with TRBJ2-7, with 10 bases matching TRBD2. Trimming at V came to 3 bases and at J to 4 bases, leaving 3 bases not matched to a gene. CDR3 length equals 14 residues. CDR1 and CDR2 (germline): MDHEN, SYDVKM. The CDR3, as DNA: TGTGCCAGCAGTTTGGCAGCGGGGGGGTACGAGCAGTACTTC. Translating it yields CASSLAAGGYEQYF.

At least ten counts were recorded for this clonotype. The rearrangement joins TRBV7-2 to TRBJ2-7; 10 nucleotides agree with TRBD2. Germline loops: CDR1 SGHTA, CDR2 FQGNSA. CDR3 length: 18 amino acids. V shed 4 bases and J 2 bases; nucleotides not matched to a gene: 14. The CDR3: CASSSYPRTSGSTYEQYF. For the CDR3, the DNA is TGTGCCAGCAGCTCTTACCCACGGACTAGCGGTAGTACCTACGAGCAGTACTTC. The full variable domain, with the rest looked up from reference TRBV7-2 and TRBJ2-7, is GAGVSQSPSNKVTEKGKDVELRCDPISGHTALYWYRQSLGQGLEFLIYFQGNSAPDKSGLPSDRFSAERTGGSVSTLTIQRTQQEDSAVYLCASSSYPRTSGSTYEQYFGPGTRLTVT.

To note about this clonotype: Germline is not matched at one junction end, which may reflect a read error. This rearrangement joins TRBV6-1 to TRBJ1-2; D gene uncertain. The CDR3 runs 15 residues. Germline V CDR1 and CDR2: MNHNS, SASEGT. The chain's CDR3 is CACSEANTSGYGYTF. The CDR3, as DNA: TGTGCCTGCAGTGAAGCGAACACTTCTGGCTATGGCTACACCTTC.